Listed below are T cell receptor beta chains from one sample, sequenced in a study of regulatory T cells in long-lasting Graves disease. TCRdb re-analysed the multiplex PCR reads in MiXCR, keeping a single row per CDR3 protein. The data show 700,000 or so distinct CDR3 sequences, 30% seen once. The specimen comprised peripheral blood mononuclear cells (PBMCs), sampled when the disease was refractory, from a patient treated with antithyroid drugs. These receptors were taken from a female donor with Graves disease. Each CDR3 is given with its conserved first and last residue. A row's size may be missing; if present it is once, few, many or a size class.

clone_size | j_call | v_call | cdr3_aa
. | TRBJ2-7 | TRBV19 | CASSIEASYEQYF
. | TRBJ1-1 | TRBV18 | CASSPQDRTGEAFF
many | TRBJ2-7 | TRBV12-3/TRBV12-4 | CASGLAGSGYEQYF
many | TRBJ1-1 | TRBV27 | CASSYRTVANTEAFF
few | TRBJ2-2 | TRBV6-2/TRBV6-3 | CASSYSRQGVTGELFF
many | TRBJ1-2 | TRBV28 | CASSFWDYGYTF
many | TRBJ2-7 | TRBV29-1 | CSVSVDRGRYEQYF
. | TRBJ1-5 | TRBV20-1 | CSARENVFGPQHF
. | TRBJ1-5 | TRBV6-4 | CASSRSELDNNQPQHF
. | TRBJ2-5 | TRBV25-1 | CASRPEGGRETQYF
few | TRBJ2-7 | TRBV6-1 | CASRFTGTSSYEQYF
. | TRBJ2-2 | TRBV12-3/TRBV12-4 | CASSLFSGRTGELFF
. | TRBJ1-2 | TRBV29-1 | CSAAPGTGGTRYGYTF
many | TRBJ2-7 | TRBV2 | CASGARSGSAEQYF
many | TRBJ1-4 | TRBV28 | CASSNAGGGFNEKLFF
. | TRBJ1-2 | TRBV18 | CASSQTLQGFGYTF
. | TRBJ1-2 | TRBV20-1 | CSAETGGASYGYTF
. | TRBJ1-2 | TRBV10-2 | CASSEPRGLSDGYTF
. | TRBJ1-1 | TRBV24-1 | CATSDLGQSEAFF
many | TRBJ1-1 | TRBV6-5 | CASSYSILNTEAFF
. | TRBJ2-5 | TRBV5-1 | CASSLTSGKLETQYF
. | TRBJ2-7 | TRBV2 | CASSEETYEQYF
. | TRBJ2-5 | TRBV7-9 | CASSFFPLDETQYF
. | TRBJ2-5 | TRBV10-3 | CAISVMPKETQYF
. | TRBJ2-5 | TRBV5-4 | CASSLLSGPSGTQETQYF
. | TRBJ2-2 | TRBV5-6 | CASSFSTGYTGELFF
. | TRBJ1-6 | TRBV5-1 | CASSLVGGISYNSPLHF
many | TRBJ2-7 | TRBV27 | CASSLSTGQGEQYF
once | TRBJ1-1 | TRBV29-1 | CSVEELSQGDFKAFF
many | TRBJ1-1 | TRBV2 | CASRTVTEAFF
many | TRBJ2-5 | TRBV12-3/TRBV12-4 | CASSLSSPTQYF
. | TRBJ1-5 | TRBV20-1 | CSASARYSNQPQHF
. | TRBJ2-7 | TRBV7-9 | CASSTDHYEQYF
. | TRBJ2-7 | TRBV12-3/TRBV12-4 | CASSFQGAVEQYF
. | TRBJ1-2 | TRBV19 | CASSRRTGGDRSYGYTF
. | TRBJ1-6 | TRBV6-2/TRBV6-3 | CASSYRPGSNSPLHF
many | TRBJ1-1 | TRBV2 | CASSGDKNTEAFF
. | TRBJ2-7 | TRBV5-1 | CASSLEGVAGDYEQYF
many | TRBJ1-5 | TRBV28 | CASSRTGFSNQPQHF
. | TRBJ1-2 | TRBV19 | CASNGGDGVSYTF